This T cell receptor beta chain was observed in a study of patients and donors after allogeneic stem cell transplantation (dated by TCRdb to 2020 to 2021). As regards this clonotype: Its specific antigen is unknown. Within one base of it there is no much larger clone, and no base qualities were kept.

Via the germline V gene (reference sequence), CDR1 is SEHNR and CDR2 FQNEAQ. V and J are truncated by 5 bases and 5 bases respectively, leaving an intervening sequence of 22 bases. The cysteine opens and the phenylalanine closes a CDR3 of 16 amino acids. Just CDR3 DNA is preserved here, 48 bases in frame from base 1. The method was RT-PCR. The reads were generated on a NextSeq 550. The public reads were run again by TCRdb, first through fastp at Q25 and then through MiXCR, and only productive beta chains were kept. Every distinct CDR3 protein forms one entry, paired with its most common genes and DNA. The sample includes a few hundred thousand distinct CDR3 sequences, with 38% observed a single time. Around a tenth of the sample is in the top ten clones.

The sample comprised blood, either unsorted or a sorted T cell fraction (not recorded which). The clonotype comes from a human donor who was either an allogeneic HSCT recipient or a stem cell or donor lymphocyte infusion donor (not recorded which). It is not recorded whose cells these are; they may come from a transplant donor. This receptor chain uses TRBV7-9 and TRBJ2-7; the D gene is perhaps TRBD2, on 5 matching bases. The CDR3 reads CASSLQISTDGNEQYF. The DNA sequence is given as TGTGCCAGCAGCCTCCAGATATCGACGGACGGGAACGAGCAGTACTTC.